This T cell receptor beta chain appears in the sequencing data of a study of Graves' ophthalmopathy and Graves' hyperthyroidism. Germline V gene data show CDR1 as SGDLS and CDR2 as YYNGEE. The length of the CDR3 is 12 residues. Amplified TCR beta CDR3 regions were obtained using RNA transcripts as template. Second-round multiplex PCR came after a first-round RT-PCR that employed HTBI primers. One entry per CDR3 protein results from TCRdb running MiXCR on the multiplex PCR reads. The data show 500,000 to 700,000 distinct CDR3 sequences, 22% seen once. About this clonotype itself: The conserved closing phenylalanine or tryptophan is absent in this CDR3, likely reflecting a read error.

The gene calls are TRBV9 and TRBJ2-2; D remains unclear. The sequence derives from a young woman with stable Graves' hyperthyroidism. Some clones in this sample may be carry-over from other donors' samples. Input material: peripheral blood. The DNA of the CDR3 is TGTGCCAGGAGCGTAGACACCGGGGAGCTGTTTTCT. Translating it yields CARSVDTGELFS.